Below, one TCR beta chain is given with its context. No antigen is known for it. Authors of the study amplified TCR beta CDR3 regions from RNA transcripts. Carried out on the TCR CDR3, a first-round RT-PCR used the HTBI primer set. TCRdb re-called the multiplex PCR reads through MiXCR, storing one row per CDR3 protein. The data show roughly 700,000 distinct CDR3 sequences, 30% to 40% seen once. This sample is part of a study of T cells in Graves' hyperthyroidism and ophthalmopathy. Study in general: Peripheral blood was acquired at first diagnosis, ahead of any therapy whatsoever.

V was clipped by 6 bases and J by 8 bases, with 20 bases between them. Germline-derived CDR1 and CDR2 are DFQATT and SNEGSKA (reference sequence). CDR3 length: 14 amino acids. Notes on the study in general: Most thyroid clonotypes with frequency above 0.001 were detected in blood. In the analysis, a 13 V-J model separated ophthalmopathy from stable hyperthyroidism.

The PBMCs were taken from around 9.1 ml of fresh peripheral blood. This chain connects TRBV20-1 to TRBJ2-1; D could derive from TRBD1 or TRBD2 (6 bases each). This receptor was obtained from a woman aged 40 to 50 with Graves' hyperthyroidism. Sequencing input: blood. CDR3 amino acids: CSAIHRASGDEQFF. As DNA, the CDR3 is TGCAGTGCGATCCACAGGGCTTCGGGGGATGAGCAGTTCTTC.